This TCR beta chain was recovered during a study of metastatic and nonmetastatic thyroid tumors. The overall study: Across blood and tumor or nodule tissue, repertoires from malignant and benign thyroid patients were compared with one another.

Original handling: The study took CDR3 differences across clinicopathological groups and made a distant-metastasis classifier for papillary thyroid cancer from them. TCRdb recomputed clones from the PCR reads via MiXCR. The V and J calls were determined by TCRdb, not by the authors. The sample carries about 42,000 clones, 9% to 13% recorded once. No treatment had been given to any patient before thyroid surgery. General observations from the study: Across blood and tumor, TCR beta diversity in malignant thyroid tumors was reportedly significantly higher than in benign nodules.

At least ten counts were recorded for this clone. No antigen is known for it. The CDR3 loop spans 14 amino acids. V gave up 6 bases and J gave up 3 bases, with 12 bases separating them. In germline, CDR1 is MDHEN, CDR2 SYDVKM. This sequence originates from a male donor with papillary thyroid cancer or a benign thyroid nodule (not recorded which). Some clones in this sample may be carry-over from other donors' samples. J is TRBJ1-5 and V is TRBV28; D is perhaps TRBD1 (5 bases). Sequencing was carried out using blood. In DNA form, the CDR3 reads TGTGCCAGCAGCACCGGGACCCCCAATCAGCCCCAGCATTTT. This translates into CASSTGTPNQPQHF.